What follows is one T cell receptor beta chain and its context. This clone was seen ten or more times. Its target antigen remains unknown. Both CVID patients and healthy controls were predominantly of Caucasian heritage. Heparinized peripheral whole blood samples of about 5 to 8.5 ml were collected from each donor. Genomic DNA from adults with common variable immune deficiency (CVID) and from healthy adult controls was used to sequence TCRbeta CDR3 repertoires. The control group comprised some 22 healthy adult volunteers, some 12 female and approximately ten male, aged about 23 to 66 years with a mean age of around 35. Diluted blood was density-centrifuged over Hypaque 1077 or Ficoll-Paque to isolate peripheral blood mononuclear cells. Genomic DNA was extracted from unsorted mononuclear cells by Qiagen column purification or by a centrifugation-based method. This sample stems from a study of T cell clonality in common variable immunodeficiency (dated by TCRdb to the mid-2010s).

For sequencing input, CVID and control samples contributed equivalent amounts of genomic DNA. For every sample, a 60 bp segment covering the rearranged TCRbeta CDR3 region was amplified and then sequenced. The immunoSEQ assay, a bias-corrected multiplex PCR combined with high-throughput sequencing, was used to amplify TCRbeta. In the original analysis: Every unique nucleotide sequence counted as a clone and was annotated with V, D and J genes, copy number and frequency. Sequences were labeled productive if in frame, and non-productive if out of frame or containing stop codons. As previously described, clonality was computed from Shannon's entropy. The predicted amino acid sequences of productive clones were used to derive the mean CDR3 Kyte-Doolittle hydropathy. Scaled V gene usage was hierarchically clustered using Manhattan distance and complete linkage with the R hclust function. Clone sharing by CDR3 amino acid sequence was assessed by resampling 12 repertoires per group over 100 rounds. The repertoires were searched for about 70 published EBV-specific TCRbeta sequences and some 240 published CMV-specific TCRbeta sequences. Two CVID samples that yielded fewer than 10,000 sequences were excluded from the analysis, so approximately 40 CVID repertoires were retained. Sourced from immuneACCESS, this table was stored by TCRdb with only in-frame sequences that have V and J called. A share of the clones is absent; for the studies checked, an unresolved V gene accounts for under half, and the remainder has no known explanation. Clonal size and the V and J genes are those of that table, whereas D and trimming came from the DNA. This sample has tens of thousands of clones, none of them a singleton. The ten largest clonotypes hold 3.5% to 4% of the sample.

Here is what the overall study found, with its caveats: CVID subjects shared fewer TCRbeta clones with each other than healthy controls did (p < 0.0001). CVID TCRbeta sequences were reported to have fewer deletions and N-nucleotide insertions and to lack highly modified clones with 13 or more V deletions. TCRbeta clonality was higher in CVID subjects than in healthy controls (t-test p = 0.018), and the increase was most characteristic of about a third of subjects. It was noted by the authors that sequencing of the repertoires of T cell subpopulations would be needed to clarify the cause of the increased clonality in CVID. Correlations between repertoire features and clinical complications were limited by patient heterogeneity within the CVID cohort. Despite equal DNA input, controls averaged roughly 80,000 unique sequences per sample versus about 31,547 in CVID samples.

Sequenced material: peripheral blood mononuclear cells. The clonotype originates from a person aged 18 to 75 in good health.

The CDR3 bases that were read are TGCAGTGTCAGGCAGCAGAACACCGGGGAG. The resulting protein is CSVRQQNTGE. The entire CDR3 sequence reads CSVRQQNTGELFF. The V and J genes are TRBV20-1 and TRBJ2-2; no D segment can be confidently identified. The read ends 3 residues shy of where the CDR3 ends; the end is completed using the germline J gene. V is pared back by 7 bases and J by 1 base, with 10 bases lying between the germline termini. The CDR3 numbers 13 residues from cysteine through phenylalanine. Of the CDR3's DNA, 30 bases were read; they are in frame from base 1. CDR1 and CDR2 are drawn from the germline V gene (reference sequence): DFQATT, SNEGSKA.